The rows below give T cell receptor beta chains drawn from one sample of a study of blood T cell repertoires in COVID-19. TCRdb's table, derived via immunoSEQ multiplex PCR, lists solely in-frame clones and lacks some. The sample consists of 65,000 to 85,000 clones, about 88% of them appearing once. The sample comprised peripheral blood. These receptor sequences come from a human donor in a cohort sampled during active COVID-19. CDR3s leave out the opening cysteine and the closing phenylalanine or tryptophan. The order of the fields is V gene, CDR3 protein.

V: TRBV2
CDR3: ASSEILAGGGNEQF

V: TRBV30
CDR3: AWSVRRGIGNQPQH

V: TRBV27
CDR3: ASSPRTESYGYT

V: TRBV19
CDR3: ASRGLESPLH

V: TRBV4-2
CDR3: ASSQEALAPDTQY

V: TRBV6-5
CDR3: ASKPQGVGYGYT

V: TRBV28
CDR3: ASSSKGARAGELF

V: TRBV10-1
CDR3: ASSESGGKIRAF

V: TRBV5-4
CDR3: ASSFARLAGGYNEQF

V: TRBV5-1
CDR3: ASSLADRGIEQF

V: TRBV6-5
CDR3: ASSRDRAGNTIY

V: TRBV5-6
CDR3: ASSQGTGSYNEQF

V: TRBV27
CDR3: ASARYWRVTDTQY

V: TRBV7-9
CDR3: ASSPGTPGVQF

V: TRBV7-2
CDR3: ASSLDPTGELF

V: TRBV5-1
CDR3: ASSWGSSGAGAGEQF

V: TRBV25-1
CDR3: ASSDARENTGELF

V: TRBV2
CDR3: ASRPSGSPRAVQY

V: TRBV7-8
CDR3: ASSSEQGYEQY

V: TRBV5-6
CDR3: ASSLRGAVTYEQY

V: TRBV5-1
CDR3: ASSFSGAGNQPQH

V: TRBV4-1
CDR3: ASSQERGPYEQY

V: TRBV6-6
CDR3: ASNPEGFGYT

V: TRBV19
CDR3: ASSIDGSGGSPLH

V: TRBV12-3/TRBV12-4
CDR3: ASSRAGPYEQY

V: TRBV5-1
CDR3: ASSAGTPGTEAF

V: TRBV19
CDR3: ASSTLTIVPTRF

V: TRBV28
CDR3: ASRRVVNQPQH